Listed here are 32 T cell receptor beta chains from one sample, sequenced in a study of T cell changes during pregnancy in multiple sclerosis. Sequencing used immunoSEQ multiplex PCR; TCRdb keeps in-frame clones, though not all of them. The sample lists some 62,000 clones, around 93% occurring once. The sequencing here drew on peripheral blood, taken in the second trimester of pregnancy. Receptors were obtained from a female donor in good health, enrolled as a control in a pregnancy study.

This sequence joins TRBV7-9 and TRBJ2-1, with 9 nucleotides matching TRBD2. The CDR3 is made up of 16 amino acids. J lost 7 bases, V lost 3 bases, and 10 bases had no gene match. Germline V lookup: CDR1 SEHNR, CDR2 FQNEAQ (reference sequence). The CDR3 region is CASSFRAGGIVNEQFF. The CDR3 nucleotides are TGTGCCAGCAGCTTCCGAGCGGGAGGTATAGTAAATGAGCAGTTCTTC.

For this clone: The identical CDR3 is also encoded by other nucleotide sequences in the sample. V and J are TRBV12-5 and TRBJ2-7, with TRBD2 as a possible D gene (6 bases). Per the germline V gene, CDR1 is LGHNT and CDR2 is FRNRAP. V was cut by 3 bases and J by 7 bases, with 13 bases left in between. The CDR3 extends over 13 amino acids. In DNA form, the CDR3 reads TGTGCTAGTGGTTTAGCCGGAGGGTTTGAGCAGTACTTC. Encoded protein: CASGLAGGFEQYF.

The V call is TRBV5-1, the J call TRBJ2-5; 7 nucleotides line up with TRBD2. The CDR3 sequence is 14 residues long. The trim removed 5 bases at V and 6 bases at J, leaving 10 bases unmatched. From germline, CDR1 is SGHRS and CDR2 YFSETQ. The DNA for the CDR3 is TGCGCCAGCAGTGTGGCGGGAGCTGAAAAGACCCAGTACTTC. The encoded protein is CASSVAGAEKTQYF.

The CDR3 DNA reads as TGCGCCAGCAGCCTTATCCCAGGGATCAATGAGCAGTTCTTC. Protein: CASSLIPGINEQFF. This chain links TRBV5-1 with TRBJ2-1; tentatively, D is TRBD1 (5 bases). The germline CDR1 and CDR2 sequences are SGHRS and YFSETQ. The CDR3 totals 14 residues. With 4 bases removed from V and 6 bases from J, the gap between germline ends came to 14 bases.

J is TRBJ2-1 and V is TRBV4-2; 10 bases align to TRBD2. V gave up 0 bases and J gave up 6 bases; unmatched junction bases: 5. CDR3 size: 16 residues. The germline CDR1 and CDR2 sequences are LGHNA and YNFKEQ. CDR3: CASSQDVSGGSNEQFF. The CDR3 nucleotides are TGTGCCAGCAGCCAAGATGTTAGCGGGGGGTCCAATGAGCAGTTCTTC.

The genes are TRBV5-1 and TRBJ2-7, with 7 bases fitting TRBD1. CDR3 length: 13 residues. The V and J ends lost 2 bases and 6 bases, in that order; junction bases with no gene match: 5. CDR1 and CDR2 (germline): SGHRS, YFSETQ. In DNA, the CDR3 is TGCGCCAGCAGCTTAGACAGGGACCCCGAGCAGTACTTC. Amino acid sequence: CASSLDRDPEQYF.

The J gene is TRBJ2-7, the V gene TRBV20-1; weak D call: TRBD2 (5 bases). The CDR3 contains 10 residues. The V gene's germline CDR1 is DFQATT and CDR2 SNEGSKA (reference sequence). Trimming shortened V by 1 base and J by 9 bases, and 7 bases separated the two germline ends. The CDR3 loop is CSARVGRQYF. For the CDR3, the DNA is TGCAGTGCTAGAGTTGGGAGGCAGTACTTC.

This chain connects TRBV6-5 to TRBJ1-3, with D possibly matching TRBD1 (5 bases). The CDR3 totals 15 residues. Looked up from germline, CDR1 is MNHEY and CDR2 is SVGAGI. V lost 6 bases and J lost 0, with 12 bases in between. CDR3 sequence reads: CASRKGSGSGNTIYF. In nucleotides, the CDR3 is TGTGCCAGCAGGAAGGGGTCGGGCTCTGGAAACACCATATATTTT.

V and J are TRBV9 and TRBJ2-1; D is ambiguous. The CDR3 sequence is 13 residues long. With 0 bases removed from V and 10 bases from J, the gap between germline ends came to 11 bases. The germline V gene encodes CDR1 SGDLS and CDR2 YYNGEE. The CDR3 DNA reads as TGTGCCAGCAGCGTAGCCCCCCCACGGGAGCAGTTCTTC. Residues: CASSVAPPREQFF.

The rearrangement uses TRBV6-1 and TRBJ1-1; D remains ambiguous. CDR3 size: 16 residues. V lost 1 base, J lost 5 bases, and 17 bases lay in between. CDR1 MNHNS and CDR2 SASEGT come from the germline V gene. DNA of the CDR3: TGTGCCAGCAGTGAAGAAGTGGGCCCCTATGAGACTGAAGCTTTCTTT. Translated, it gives CASSEEVGPYETEAFF.

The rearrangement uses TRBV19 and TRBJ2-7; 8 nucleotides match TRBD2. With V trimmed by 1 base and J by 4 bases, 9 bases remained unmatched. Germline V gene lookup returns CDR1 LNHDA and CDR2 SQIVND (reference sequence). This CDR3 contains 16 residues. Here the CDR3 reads CASSIALREGRYEQYF. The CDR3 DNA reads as TGTGCCAGTAGTATAGCTCTCCGGGAGGGCCGGTACGAGCAGTACTTC.

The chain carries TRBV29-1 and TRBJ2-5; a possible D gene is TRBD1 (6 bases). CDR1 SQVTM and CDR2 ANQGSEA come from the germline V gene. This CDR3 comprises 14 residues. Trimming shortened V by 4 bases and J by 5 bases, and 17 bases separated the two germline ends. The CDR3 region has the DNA TGCAGCGTTGCTGCAGGTGGGGGCTGGGAGACCCAGTACTTC. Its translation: CSVAAGGGWETQYF.

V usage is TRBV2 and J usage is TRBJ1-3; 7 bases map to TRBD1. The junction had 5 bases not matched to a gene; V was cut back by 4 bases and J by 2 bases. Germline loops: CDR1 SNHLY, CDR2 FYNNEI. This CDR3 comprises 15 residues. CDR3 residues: CASSGGQSPGNTIYF. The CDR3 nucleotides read TGTGCCAGCAGTGGGGGACAGTCCCCTGGAAACACCATATATTTT.

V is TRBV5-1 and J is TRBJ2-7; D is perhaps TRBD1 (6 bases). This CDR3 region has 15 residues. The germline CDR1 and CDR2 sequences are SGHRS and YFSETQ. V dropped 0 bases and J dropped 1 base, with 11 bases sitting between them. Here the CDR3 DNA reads TGCGCCAGCAGCTTGGACCCTACAGGGTCCTACGAGCAGTACTTC. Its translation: CASSLDPTGSYEQYF.

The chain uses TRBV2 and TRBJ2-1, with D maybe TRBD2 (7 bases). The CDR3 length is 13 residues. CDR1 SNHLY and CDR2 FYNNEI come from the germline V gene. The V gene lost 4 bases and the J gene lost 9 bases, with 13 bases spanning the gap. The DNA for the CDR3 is TGTGCCAGCAGTGGGGGCGGGGGCTCTGAGCAGTTCTTC. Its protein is CASSGGGGSEQFF.

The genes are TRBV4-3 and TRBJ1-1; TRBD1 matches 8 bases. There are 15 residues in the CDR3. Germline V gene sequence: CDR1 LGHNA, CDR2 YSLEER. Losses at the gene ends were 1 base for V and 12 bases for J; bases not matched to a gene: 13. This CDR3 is CASSQGFPTGDTPFF. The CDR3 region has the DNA TGCGCCAGCAGCCAAGGATTTCCGACAGGGGACACACCTTTCTTT.

In DNA, the CDR3 is TGTGCCAGTTTGGTGGCGGGAGGCTCCTACGAGCAGTACTTC. Translated, it gives CASLVAGGSYEQYF. V usage is TRBV28 and J usage is TRBJ2-7, with TRBD2 matching 8 bases. Germline CDR1 is MDHEN and CDR2 is SYDVKM. The CDR3 totals 14 residues. The ends lost 9 bases at V and 0 bases at J; junction bases unmatched: 7.

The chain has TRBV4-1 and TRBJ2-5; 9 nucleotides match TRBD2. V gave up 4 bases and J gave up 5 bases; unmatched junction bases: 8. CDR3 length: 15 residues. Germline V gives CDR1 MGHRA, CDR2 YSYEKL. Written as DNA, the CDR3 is TGCGCCAGCAGCCTGACTAGCGGCTACGATGAGACCCAGTACTTC. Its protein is CASSLTSGYDETQYF.

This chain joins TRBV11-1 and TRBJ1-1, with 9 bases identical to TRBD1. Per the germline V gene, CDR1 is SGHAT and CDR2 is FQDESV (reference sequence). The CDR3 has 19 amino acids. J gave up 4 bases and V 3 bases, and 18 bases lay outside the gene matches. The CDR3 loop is CASSLERWGDGTGSTEAFF. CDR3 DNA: TGTGCCAGCAGCTTGGAAAGATGGGGGGATGGGACAGGGAGCACTGAAGCTTTCTTT. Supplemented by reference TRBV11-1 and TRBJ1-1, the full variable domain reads EAEVAQSPRYKITEKSQAVAFWCDPISGHATLYWYRQILGQGPELLVQFQDESVVDDSQLPKDRFSAERLKGVDSTLKIQPAELGDSAMYLCASSLERWGDGTGSTEAFFGQGTRLTVV.

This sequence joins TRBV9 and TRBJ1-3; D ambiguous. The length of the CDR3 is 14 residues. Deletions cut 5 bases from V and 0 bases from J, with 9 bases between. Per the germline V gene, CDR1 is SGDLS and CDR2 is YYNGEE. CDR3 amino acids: CASRASGSGNTIYF. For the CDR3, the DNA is TGTGCCAGCAGAGCGTCGGGCTCTGGAAACACCATATATTTT.

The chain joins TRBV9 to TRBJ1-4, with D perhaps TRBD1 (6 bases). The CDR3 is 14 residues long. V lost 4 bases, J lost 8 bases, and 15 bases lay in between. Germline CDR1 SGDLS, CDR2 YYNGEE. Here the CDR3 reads CASSLREGGEKLFF. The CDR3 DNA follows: TGTGCCAGCAGCCTCCGGGAGGGGGGAGAAAAACTGTTTTTT. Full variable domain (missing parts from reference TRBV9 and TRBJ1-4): DSGVTQTPKHLITATGQRVTLRCSPRSGDLSVYWYQQSLDQGLQFLIQYYNGEERAKGNILERFSAQQFPDLHSELNLSSLELGDSALYFCASSLREGGEKLFFGSGTQLSVL.

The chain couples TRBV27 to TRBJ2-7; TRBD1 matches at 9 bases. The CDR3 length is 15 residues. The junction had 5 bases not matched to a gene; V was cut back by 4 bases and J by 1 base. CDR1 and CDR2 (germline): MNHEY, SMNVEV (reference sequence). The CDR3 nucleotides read TGTGCCAGCAGTTCAACCGGGACAGGGTCCTACGAGCAGTACTTC. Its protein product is CASSSTGTGSYEQYF.

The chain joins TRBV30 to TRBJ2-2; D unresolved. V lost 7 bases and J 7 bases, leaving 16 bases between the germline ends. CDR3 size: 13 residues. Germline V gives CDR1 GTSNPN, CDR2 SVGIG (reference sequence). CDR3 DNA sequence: TGTGCCTTGCAGTGGTCTCCGGGCGGGGAGCTGTTTTTT. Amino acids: CALQWSPGGELFF.

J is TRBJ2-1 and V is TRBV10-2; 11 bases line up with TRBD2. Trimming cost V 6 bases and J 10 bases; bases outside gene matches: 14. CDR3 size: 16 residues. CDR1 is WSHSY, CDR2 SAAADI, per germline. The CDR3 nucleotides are TGCGCCAGCAGCGATACTAGCGGGAGAATTGATTACGAGCAGTTCTTC. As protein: CASSDTSGRIDYEQFF.

The CDR3 spells CASTRTSGSGYEQYF. CDR3 coding DNA: TGTGCCAGCACCCGGACTAGCGGGAGCGGCTACGAGCAGTACTTC. This chain connects TRBV7-2 to TRBJ2-7, with TRBD2 identical over 13 bases. V was clipped by 7 bases and J by 3 bases; unmatched bases: 6. This CDR3 is 15 amino acids long. CDR1 and CDR2 (germline): SGHTA, FQGNSA.

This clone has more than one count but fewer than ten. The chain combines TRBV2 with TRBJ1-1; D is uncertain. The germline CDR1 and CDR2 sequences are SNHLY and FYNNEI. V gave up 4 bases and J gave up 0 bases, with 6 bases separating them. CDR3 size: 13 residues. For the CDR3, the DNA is TGTGCCAGCAGTGGGGCCATGAACACTGAAGCTTTCTTT. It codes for CASSGAMNTEAFF.

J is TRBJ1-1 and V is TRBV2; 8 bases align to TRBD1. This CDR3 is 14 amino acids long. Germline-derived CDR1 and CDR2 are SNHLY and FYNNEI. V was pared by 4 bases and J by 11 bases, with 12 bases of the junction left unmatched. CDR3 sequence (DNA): TGTGCCAGCAGTGCCGGGACAGGAAGCGTGAGTGCTTTCTTT. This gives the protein CASSAGTGSVSAFF.

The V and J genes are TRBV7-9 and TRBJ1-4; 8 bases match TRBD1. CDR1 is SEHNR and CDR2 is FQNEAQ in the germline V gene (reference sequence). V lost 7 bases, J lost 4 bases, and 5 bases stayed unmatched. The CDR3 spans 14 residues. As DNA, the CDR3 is TGTGCCAGCACCTCGGACAGGGTTAATGAAAAACTGTTTTTT. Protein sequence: CASTSDRVNEKLFF.

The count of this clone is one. The CDR3 is CASSYHPGGTVGGYTF. The CDR3 nucleotides are TGTGCCAGCAGTTACCACCCCGGCGGGACAGTGGGCGGCTACACCTTC. The V and J genes are TRBV6-5 and TRBJ1-2; 7 bases align to TRBD1. Germline CDR1 MNHEY, CDR2 SVGAGI. J lost 8 bases, V lost 2 bases, and 14 bases had no gene match. The length of the CDR3 is 16 residues.

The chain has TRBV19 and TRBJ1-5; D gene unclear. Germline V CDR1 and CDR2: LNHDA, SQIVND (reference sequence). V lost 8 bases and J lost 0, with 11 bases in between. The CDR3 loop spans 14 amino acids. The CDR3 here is CASRNDYSNQPQHF. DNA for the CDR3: TGTGCCAGTCGGAACGACTATAGCAATCAGCCCCAGCATTTT.

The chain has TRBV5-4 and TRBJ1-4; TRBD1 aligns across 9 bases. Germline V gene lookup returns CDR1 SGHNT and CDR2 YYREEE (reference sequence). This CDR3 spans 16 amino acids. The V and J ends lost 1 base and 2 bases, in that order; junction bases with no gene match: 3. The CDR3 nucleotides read TGTGCCAGCAGCTTGAACAGGGGGCACACTAATGAAAAACTGTTTTTT. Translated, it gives CASSLNRGHTNEKLFF.

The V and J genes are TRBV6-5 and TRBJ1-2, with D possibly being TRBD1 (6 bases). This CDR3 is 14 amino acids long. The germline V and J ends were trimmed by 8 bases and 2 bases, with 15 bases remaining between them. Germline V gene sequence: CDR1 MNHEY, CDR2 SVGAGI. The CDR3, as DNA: TGTGCCAGCGGGGGACCAGGGGACAACTATGGCTACACCTTC. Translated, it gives CASGGPGDNYGYTF.